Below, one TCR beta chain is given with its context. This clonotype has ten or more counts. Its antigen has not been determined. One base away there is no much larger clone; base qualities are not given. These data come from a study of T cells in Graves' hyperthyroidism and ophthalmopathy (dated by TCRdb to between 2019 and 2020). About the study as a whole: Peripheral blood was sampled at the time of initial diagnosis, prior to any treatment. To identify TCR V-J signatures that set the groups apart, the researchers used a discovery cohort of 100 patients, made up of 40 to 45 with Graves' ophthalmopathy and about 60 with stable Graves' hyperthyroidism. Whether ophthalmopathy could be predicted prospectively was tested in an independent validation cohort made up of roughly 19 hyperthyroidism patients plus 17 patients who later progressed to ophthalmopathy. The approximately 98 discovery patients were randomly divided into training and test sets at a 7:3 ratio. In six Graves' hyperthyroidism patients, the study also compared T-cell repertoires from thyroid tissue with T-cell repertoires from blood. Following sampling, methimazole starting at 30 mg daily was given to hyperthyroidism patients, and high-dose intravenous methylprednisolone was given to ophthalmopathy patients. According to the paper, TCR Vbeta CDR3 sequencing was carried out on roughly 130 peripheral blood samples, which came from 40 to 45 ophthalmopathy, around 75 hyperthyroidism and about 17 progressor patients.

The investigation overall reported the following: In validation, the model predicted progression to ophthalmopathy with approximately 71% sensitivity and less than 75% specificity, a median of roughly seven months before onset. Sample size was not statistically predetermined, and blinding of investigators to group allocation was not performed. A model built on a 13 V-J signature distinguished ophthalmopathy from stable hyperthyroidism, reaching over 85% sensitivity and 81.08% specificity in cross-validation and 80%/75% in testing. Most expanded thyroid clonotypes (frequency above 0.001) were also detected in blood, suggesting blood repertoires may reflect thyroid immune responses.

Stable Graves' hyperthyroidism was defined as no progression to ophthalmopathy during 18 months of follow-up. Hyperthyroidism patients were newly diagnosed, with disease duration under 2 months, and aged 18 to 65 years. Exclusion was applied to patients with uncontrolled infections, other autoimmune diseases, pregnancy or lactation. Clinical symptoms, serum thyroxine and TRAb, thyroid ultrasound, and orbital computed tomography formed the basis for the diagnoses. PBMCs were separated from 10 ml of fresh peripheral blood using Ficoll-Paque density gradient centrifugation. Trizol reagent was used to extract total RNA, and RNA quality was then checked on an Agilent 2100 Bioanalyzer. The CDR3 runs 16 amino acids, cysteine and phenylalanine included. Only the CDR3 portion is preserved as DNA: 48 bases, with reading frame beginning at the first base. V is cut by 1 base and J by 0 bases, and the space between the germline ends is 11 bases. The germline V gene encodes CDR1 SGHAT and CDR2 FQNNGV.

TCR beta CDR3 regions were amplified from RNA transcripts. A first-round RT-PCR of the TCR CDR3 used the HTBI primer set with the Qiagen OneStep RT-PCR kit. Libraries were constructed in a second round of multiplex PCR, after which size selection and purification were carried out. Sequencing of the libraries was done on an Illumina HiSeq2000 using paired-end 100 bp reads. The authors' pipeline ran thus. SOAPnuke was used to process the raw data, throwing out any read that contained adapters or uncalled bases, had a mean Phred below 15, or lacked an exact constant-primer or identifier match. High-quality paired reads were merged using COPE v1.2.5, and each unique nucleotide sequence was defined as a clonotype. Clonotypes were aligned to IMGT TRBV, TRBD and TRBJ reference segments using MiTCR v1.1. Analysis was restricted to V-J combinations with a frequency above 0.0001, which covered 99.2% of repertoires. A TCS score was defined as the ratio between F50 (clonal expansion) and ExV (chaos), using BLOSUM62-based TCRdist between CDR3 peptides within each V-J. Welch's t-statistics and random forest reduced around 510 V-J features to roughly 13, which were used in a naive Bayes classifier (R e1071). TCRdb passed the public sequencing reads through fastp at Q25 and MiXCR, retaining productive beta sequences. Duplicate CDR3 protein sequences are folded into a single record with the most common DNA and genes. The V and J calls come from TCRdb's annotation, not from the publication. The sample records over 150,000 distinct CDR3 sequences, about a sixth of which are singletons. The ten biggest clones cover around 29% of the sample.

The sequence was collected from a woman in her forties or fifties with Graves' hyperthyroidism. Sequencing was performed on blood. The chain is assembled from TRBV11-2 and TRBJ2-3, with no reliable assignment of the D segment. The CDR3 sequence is CASSLGRRYSTDTQYF. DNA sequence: TGTGCCAGCAGCTTAGGTCGGCGATATAGCACAGATACGCAGTATTTT.